Each of the 5 T cell receptor beta chains below was sequenced from the same sample in a study of T cell responses to AZD1222 COVID-19 vaccine. The table came from immunoSEQ multiplex PCR; TCRdb's copy has only in-frame clones and leaves some out. The table includes 160,000 or so clones, approximately 88% detected once. Sample: peripheral blood, taken on day 0 of AZD1222 vaccination. Receptor source: an adult in good health.

The V call is TRBV11-3, the J call TRBJ2-1, with D maybe TRBD2 (5 bases). The V end was cut by 1 base, the J end by 5 bases, with 12 bases between. Germline V lookup: CDR1 SGHNT, CDR2 YENEEA. The CDR3 totals 15 residues. The CDR3 coding sequence is TGTGCCAGCAGCTTAGGGAGGTGGGCTGACAATGAGCAGTTCTTC. It is translated as CASSLGRWADNEQFF.

The V gene is TRBV27, the J gene TRBJ1-6, with no clear D. The CDR3 is made up of 13 amino acids. V lost 4 bases, J lost 7 bases, and 8 bases lay in between. Germline-derived CDR1 and CDR2 are MNHEY and SMNVEV (reference sequence). The CDR3 sequence is CASSSRQNSPLHF. The CDR3 nucleotides read TGTGCCAGCAGTTCTCGGCAGAATTCACCCCTCCACTTT.

The rearrangement links TRBV19 to TRBJ1-5; 9 nucleotides line up with TRBD1. The trim removed 4 bases at V and 7 bases at J, leaving 14 bases unmatched. CDR3 length: 17 amino acids. The germline CDR1 and CDR2 sequences are LNHDA and SQIVND (reference sequence). CDR3 coding DNA: TGTGCCAGTAGTAGAGCCGGGACAGGGCTACTTAGGCAGCCCCAGCATTTT. Amino acids: CASSRAGTGLLRQPQHF.

The chain joins TRBV3-1 (or the pseudogene TRBV3-2) to TRBJ2-3; D is possibly TRBD1 or TRBD2 (5 bases each). V dropped 4 bases and J dropped 4 bases, with 18 bases sitting between them. Germline V lookup: CDR1 LGHDT, CDR2 YNNKEL (reference sequence). CDR3 size: 16 residues. The CDR3 loop reads CASSRGLGVGPDTQYF. The CDR3 DNA follows: TGTGCCAGCAGCCGGGGCCTGGGGGTGGGCCCAGATACGCAGTATTTT.

The J gene is TRBJ2-1, the V gene TRBV5-1; D not certain. Germline V gene data show CDR1 as SGHRS and CDR2 as YFSETQ. The CDR3 extends over 14 amino acids. Trimming took 2 bases from V and 8 from J, leaving 14 bases between them. The DNA of the CDR3 is TGCGCCAGCAGCTTTTCTATCCCTGGGGATGAGCAGTTCTTC. This encodes CASSFSIPGDEQFF. Filled out from reference TRBV5-1 and TRBJ2-1, the complete variable domain reads KAGVTQTPRYLIKTRGQQVTLSCSPISGHRSVSWYQQTPGQGLQFLFEYFSETQRNKGNFPGRFSGRQFSNSRSEMNVSTLELGDSALYLCASSFSIPGDEQFFGPGTRLTVL.